Listed below are T cell receptor beta chains from one sample, sequenced in a study of beta chain features in type 1 diabetes. The method was immunoSEQ multiplex PCR; TCRdb's version includes in-frame clones alone and lacks a portion of them. The sample carries about 180,000 clones, about 12% recorded once. The specimen was central memory CD4+ T cells from blood. The receptors were gathered from a woman aged 18-29 years in good health. CDR3s include the opening cysteine and the closing phenylalanine or tryptophan. The order of the fields is J gene, V gene, D gene, clone size, CDR3 protein, CDR3 DNA. A D gene is named only where the DNA matches it firmly. Size is stated for part of the rows, as once, few or many counts, or as a class when the clone is expanded.

TRBJ2-5,TRBV11-3,TRBD1,few,CASSSRGDRDAQYF,TGTGCCAGCAGCTCTAGAGGGGACAGGGACGCCCAGTACTTC
TRBJ1-1,TRBV5-4,TRBD1,few,CASFRDRVNTEAFF,TGTGCCAGCTTCCGAGACAGGGTGAACACTGAAGCTTTCTTT
TRBJ2-1,TRBV5-4,.,.,CASSLGGGNFNEQFF,TGTGCCAGCAGCTTGGGGGGCGGGAACTTTAATGAGCAGTTCTTC
TRBJ2-5,TRBV5-1,TRBD2,.,CASSRTSGEETQYF,TGCGCCAGCAGTAGGACTAGCGGAGAAGAGACCCAGTACTTC
TRBJ2-5,TRBV10-3,.,.,CAVGEVGEETQYF,TGTGCCGTCGGGGAAGTTGGGGAGGAGACCCAGTACTTC
TRBJ2-5,TRBV2,TRBD2,few,CASSALAETQYF,TGTGCCAGCAGTGCACTAGCGGAGACCCAGTACTTC
TRBJ1-5,TRBV18,TRBD1,.,CASSPTRQGIQPQHF,TGTGCCAGCTCACCCACCAGACAGGGAATTCAGCCCCAGCATTTT
TRBJ2-1,TRBV10-3,TRBD2,.,CAISWTSGDNEQFF,TGTGCCATCAGCTGGACTAGCGGGGACAATGAGCAGTTCTTC
TRBJ2-1,TRBV5-1,TRBD2,few,CASSLAGLAGAGYNEQFF,TGCGCCAGCAGCTTGGCGGGATTAGCGGGAGCTGGATACAATGAGCAGTTCTTC
TRBJ1-1,TRBV5-4,TRBD1,many,CASSQGQSNTEAFF,TGTGCCAGCAGCCAGGGACAGTCGAACACTGAAGCTTTCTTT
TRBJ1-2,TRBV30,.,.,CAWSVQTTSGYTF,TGTGCCTGGAGTGTACAGACGACGTCTGGCTACACCTTC